These T cell receptor beta chains were read from a single sample in a study of T cell responses to AZD1222 COVID-19 vaccine. The repertoire was sequenced with immunoSEQ multiplex PCR; TCRdb's copy has only in-frame clones and lacks some. In the table there are more than 60,000 clones, about 90% of which are singletons. The sequencing here drew on peripheral blood, taken on day 0 of AZD1222 vaccination. These receptors all stem from an adult in good health. Each CDR3 is given with its conserved first and last residue. D genes are given only for firm matches. Some rows have no size entry. The others give once, few or many, or a class for an expanded clone.

J: TRBJ1-4
size: NA
V: TRBV30
D: NA
CDR3: CAWSTRTGSEYEKLFF
DNA: TGTGCCTGGAGTACCAGGACGGGATCAGAATACGAAAAACTGTTTTTT

J: TRBJ2-7
size: NA
V: TRBV27
D: NA
CDR3: CASSSNDRVKQYF
DNA: TGTGCCAGCAGTTCCAACGACCGGGTGAAGCAGTACTTC

J: TRBJ2-5
size: NA
V: TRBV28
D: TRBD2
CDR3: CASSLPSGRLKETQYF
DNA: TGTGCCAGCAGTTTACCTAGCGGGAGGTTGAAAGAGACCCAGTACTTC

J: TRBJ2-7
size: NA
V: TRBV6-5
D: NA
CDR3: CASKVRSSSYEQYF
DNA: TGTGCCAGCAAGGTCAGGTCCTCCTCCTACGAGCAGTACTTC

J: TRBJ2-7
size: NA
V: TRBV19
D: NA
CDR3: CASSKDWEYEQYF
DNA: TGTGCCAGTAGTAAGGACTGGGAGTACGAGCAGTACTTC

J: TRBJ2-4
size: NA
V: TRBV3-1/TRBV3-2
D: NA
CDR3: CASSSSGTQKNIQYF
DNA: TGTGCCAGCAGCTCGTCCGGGACTCAGAAAAACATTCAGTACTTC

J: TRBJ2-7
size: NA
V: TRBV7-2
D: NA
CDR3: CASSLWRGPYEQYF
DNA: TGTGCCAGCAGCTTATGGAGGGGACCCTACGAGCAGTACTTC

J: TRBJ1-3
size: NA
V: TRBV5-4
D: TRBD1
CDR3: CASSPGTGDSGNTIYF
DNA: TGTGCCAGCAGCCCCGGGACAGGGGACTCTGGAAACACCATATATTTT

J: TRBJ1-2
size: NA
V: TRBV5-1
D: NA
CDR3: CASSLDLYYGYTF
DNA: TGCGCCAGCAGCTTGGACCTCTACTATGGCTACACCTTC

J: TRBJ2-3
size: NA
V: TRBV2
D: NA
CDR3: CASSEGLVADTQYF
DNA: TGTGCCAGCAGTGAAGGGCTAGTTGCGGATACGCAGTATTTT

J: TRBJ2-3
size: NA
V: TRBV2
D: NA
CDR3: CASSSPLWNRENTQYF
DNA: TGTGCCAGCAGTTCCCCACTCTGGAATAGAGAAAATACGCAGTATTTT

J: TRBJ2-2
size: NA
V: TRBV4-1
D: NA
CDR3: CASSQESRYTGELFF
DNA: TGCGCCAGCAGCCAAGAATCAAGGTACACCGGGGAGCTGTTTTTT

J: TRBJ2-5
size: NA
V: TRBV6-5
D: TRBD1
CDR3: CASITGGRETQYF
DNA: TGTGCCAGTATTACAGGGGGCAGAGAGACCCAGTACTTC

J: TRBJ2-5
size: NA
V: TRBV10-3
D: NA
CDR3: CAISTDGKTQYF
DNA: TGTGCCATCAGCACCGACGGAAAGACCCAGTACTTC

J: TRBJ2-7
size: once
V: TRBV11-3
D: TRBD2
CDR3: CASSLDRGSGVYEQYF
DNA: TGTGCCAGCAGCTTAGATCGTGGTAGCGGGGTATACGAGCAGTACTTC

J: TRBJ1-4
size: NA
V: TRBV27
D: NA
CDR3: CASSYGSIEKLFF
DNA: TGTGCCAGCAGTTATGGCAGCATCGAAAAACTGTTTTTT